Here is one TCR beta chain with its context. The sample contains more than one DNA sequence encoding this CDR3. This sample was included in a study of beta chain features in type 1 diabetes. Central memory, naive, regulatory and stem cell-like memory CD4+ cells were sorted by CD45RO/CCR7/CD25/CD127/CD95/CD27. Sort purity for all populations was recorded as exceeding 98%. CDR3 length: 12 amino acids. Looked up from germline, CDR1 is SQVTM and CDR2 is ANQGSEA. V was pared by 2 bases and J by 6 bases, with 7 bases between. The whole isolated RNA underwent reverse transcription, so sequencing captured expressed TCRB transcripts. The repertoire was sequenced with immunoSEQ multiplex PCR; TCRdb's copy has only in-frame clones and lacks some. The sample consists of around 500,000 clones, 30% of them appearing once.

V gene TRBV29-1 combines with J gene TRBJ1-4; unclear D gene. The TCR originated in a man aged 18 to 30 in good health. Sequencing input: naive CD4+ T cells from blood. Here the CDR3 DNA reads TGCAGCGTTGAATCTGGGGATGAAAAACTGTTTTTT. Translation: CSVESGDEKLFF.